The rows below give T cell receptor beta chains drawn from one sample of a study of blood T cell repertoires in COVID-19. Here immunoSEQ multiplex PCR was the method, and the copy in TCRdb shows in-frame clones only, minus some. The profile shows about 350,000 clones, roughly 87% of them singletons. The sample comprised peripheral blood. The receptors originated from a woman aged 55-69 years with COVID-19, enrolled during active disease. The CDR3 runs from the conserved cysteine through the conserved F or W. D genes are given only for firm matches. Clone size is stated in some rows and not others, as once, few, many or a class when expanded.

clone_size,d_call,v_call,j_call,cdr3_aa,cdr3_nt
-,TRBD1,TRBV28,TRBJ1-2,CASSIGDRSPYGYTF,TGTGCCAGCAGTATTGGGGACAGAAGTCCCTATGGCTACACCTTC
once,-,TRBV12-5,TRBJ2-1,CASGSETNYNEQFF,TGTGCTAGTGGTTCCGAGACAAACTACAATGAGCAGTTCTTC
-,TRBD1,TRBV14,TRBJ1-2,CASSHDRGQGAGGYTF,TGTGCCAGCAGCCACGATAGGGGACAGGGGGCGGGAGGCTACACCTTC
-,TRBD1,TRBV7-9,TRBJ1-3,CASSFGQADTIYF,TGTGCCAGCAGCTTCGGACAGGCAGACACCATATATTTT
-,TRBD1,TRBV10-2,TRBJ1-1,CASRKTGTGGAEAFF,TGCGCCAGCAGGAAGACCGGGACAGGGGGGGCTGAAGCTTTCTTT
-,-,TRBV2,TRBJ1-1,CAHAHGGKNTEAFF,TGTGCCCACGCTCACGGGGGTAAGAACACTGAAGCTTTCTTT
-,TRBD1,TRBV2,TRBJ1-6,CASGQGNSPLHF,TGTGCCAGCGGACAGGGGAATTCACCCCTCCACTTT
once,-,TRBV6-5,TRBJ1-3,CASSYSGASGNTIYF,TGTGCCAGCAGTTACTCGGGCGCATCTGGAAACACCATATATTTT
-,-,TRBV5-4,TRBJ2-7,CASSLDLAAGNFYEQYF,TGTGCCAGCAGCTTGGATCTTGCTGCGGGAAATTTCTACGAGCAGTACTTC
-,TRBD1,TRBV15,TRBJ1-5,CATSRDQDRAAYSNQPQHF,TGTGCCACCAGCAGAGATCAAGACAGGGCTGCCTATAGCAATCAGCCCCAGCATTTT
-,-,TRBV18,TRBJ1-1,CASSPPSRANTEAFF,TGTGCCAGCTCACCACCGTCGCGGGCGAACACTGAAGCTTTCTTT
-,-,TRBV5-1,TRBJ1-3,CASSLPGPGNTIYF,TGCGCCAGCAGCTTACCAGGTCCCGGAAACACCATATATTTT
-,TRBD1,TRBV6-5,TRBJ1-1,CASSYHRGRNTEAFF,TGTGCCAGCAGTTACCACAGGGGCAGGAACACTGAAGCTTTCTTT
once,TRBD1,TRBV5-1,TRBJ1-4,CASSLTGGINEKLFF,TGCGCCAGCAGCCTAACAGGGGGCATTAATGAAAAACTGTTTTTT
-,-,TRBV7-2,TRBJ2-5,CASSWGEETQYF,TGTGCCAGCAGCTGGGGCGAAGAGACCCAGTACTTC
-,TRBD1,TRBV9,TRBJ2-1,CASSVGSAGGRQTEQFF,TGTGCCAGCAGCGTAGGTTCGGCAGGGGGCCGACAGACTGAGCAGTTCTTC
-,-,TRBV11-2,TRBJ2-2,CASSLLPNTGELFF,TGTGCCAGCAGCTTACTCCCGAACACCGGGGAGCTGTTTTTT
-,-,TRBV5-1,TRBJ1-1,CASSLAWNTEAFF,TGCGCCAGCAGCTTAGCGTGGAACACTGAAGCTTTCTTT
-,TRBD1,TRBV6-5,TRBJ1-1,CASRGTGGGTEAFF,TGTGCCAGCAGGGGGACAGGGGGCGGCACTGAAGCTTTCTTT
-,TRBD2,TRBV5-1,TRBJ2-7,CASSLISGGAHEQYF,TGCGCCAGCAGCTTGATAAGCGGGGGGGCCCACGAGCAGTACTTC
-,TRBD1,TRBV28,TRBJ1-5,CASSLGGQGYDSNQPQHF,TGTGCCAGCAGTTTAGGGGGACAGGGGTATGATAGCAATCAGCCCCAGCATTTT
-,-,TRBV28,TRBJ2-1,CASSNLGLSSYNEQFF,TGTGCCAGCAGTAACCTGGGCCTCAGCTCCTACAATGAGCAGTTCTTC
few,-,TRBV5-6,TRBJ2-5,CASSLRLASETQYF,TGTGCCAGCAGCTTGCGGCTAGCGAGTGAGACCCAGTACTTC
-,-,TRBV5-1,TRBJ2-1,CASSSGHYNEQFF,TGCGCCAGCTCCAGTGGGCACTACAATGAGCAGTTCTTC
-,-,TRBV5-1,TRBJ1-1,CASSLLRDTEAFF,TGCGCCAGCAGCTTACTCCGGGATACTGAAGCTTTCTTT
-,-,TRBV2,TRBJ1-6,CASSQGVPPLHF,TGTGCCAGCAGCCAAGGGGTCCCACCCCTCCACTTT
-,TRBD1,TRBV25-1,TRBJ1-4,CASSGYRGHEKLFF,TGTGCCAGCAGTGGGTACAGGGGGCATGAAAAACTGTTTTTT
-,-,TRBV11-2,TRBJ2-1,CASTQQGVGQFF,TGTGCCAGCACTCAACAGGGTGTGGGGCAGTTCTTC
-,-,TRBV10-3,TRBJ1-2,CAISVVRGSYGYTF,TGTGCCATCAGCGTGGTCAGGGGTAGCTATGGCTACACCTTC
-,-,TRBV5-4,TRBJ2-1,CASSLVRHSSSYNEQFF,TGTGCCAGCAGCTTGGTTCGTCACTCAAGCTCCTACAATGAGCAGTTCTTC
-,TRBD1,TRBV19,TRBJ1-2,CASRRDRGNYGYTF,TGTGCCAGTAGGAGGGACAGGGGAAACTATGGCTACACCTTC
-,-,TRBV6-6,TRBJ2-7,CASSYFSTGLGEQYF,TGTGCCAGCAGTTACTTTTCGACAGGCCTCGGGGAGCAGTACTTC
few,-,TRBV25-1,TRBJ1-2,CASSESDSFVGGYTF,TGTGCCAGCAGTGAATCCGACAGTTTCGTAGGTGGCTACACCTTC
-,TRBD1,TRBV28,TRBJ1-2,CASSRGTVSGYTF,TGTGCCAGCAGTCGAGGGACAGTATCTGGCTACACCTTC
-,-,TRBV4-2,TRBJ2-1,CASSQVLAGSYNEQFF,TGTGCCAGCAGCCAAGTACTGGCGGGATCCTACAATGAGCAGTTCTTC
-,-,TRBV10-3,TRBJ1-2,CAISESGRVRYGYTF,TGTGCCATCAGTGAGTCGGGCAGGGTGCGCTATGGCTACACCTTC
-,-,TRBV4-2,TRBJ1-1,CASSQETGRGWVTEAFF,TGTGCCAGCAGCCAAGAAACGGGCAGGGGTTGGGTCACTGAAGCTTTCTTT
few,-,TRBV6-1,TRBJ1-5,CASSDQGYNQPQHF,TGTGCCAGCAGTGACCAGGGGTACAATCAGCCCCAGCATTTT
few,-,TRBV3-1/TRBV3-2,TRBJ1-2,CASSPNRVGYTF,TGTGCCAGCAGCCCCAACAGGGTTGGCTACACCTTC
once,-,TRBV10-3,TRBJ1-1,CAISEIEGVNTEAFF,TGTGCCATCAGTGAGATCGAGGGTGTGAACACTGAAGCTTTCTTT
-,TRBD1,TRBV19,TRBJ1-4,CASSSGQGWEKLFF,TGTGCCAGTAGTTCCGGACAGGGTTGGGAAAAACTGTTTTTT
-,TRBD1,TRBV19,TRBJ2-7,CASSSPDRGYEQYF,TGTGCCAGTAGCAGTCCTGACAGGGGCTACGAGCAGTACTTC
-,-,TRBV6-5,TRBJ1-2,CASSYRGTNYGYTF,TGTGCCAGCAGTTATAGGGGGACAAACTATGGCTACACCTTC
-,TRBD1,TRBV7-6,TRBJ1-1,CASSWGRDSPNGNTEAFF,TGTGCCAGCAGCTGGGGACGGGACAGCCCAAACGGGAACACTGAAGCTTTCTTT
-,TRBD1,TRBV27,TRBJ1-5,CASSSDRDQPQHF,TGTGCCAGCAGCTCCGACAGGGATCAGCCCCAGCATTTT
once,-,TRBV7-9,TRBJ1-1,CASNRGERGTEAFF,TGTGCCAGCAATAGAGGGGAGAGGGGGACTGAAGCTTTCTTT
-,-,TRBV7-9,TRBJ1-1,CASSLAWHLNTEAFF,TGTGCCAGCAGCTTAGCGTGGCATTTGAACACTGAAGCTTTCTTT
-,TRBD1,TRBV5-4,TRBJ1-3,CASRGGRANTIYF,TGTGCCAGCAGAGGGGGCAGGGCCAACACCATATATTTT
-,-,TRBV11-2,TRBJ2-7,CASSFSGAYEQYF,TGTGCCAGCAGCTTCTCCGGGGCCTACGAGCAGTACTTC
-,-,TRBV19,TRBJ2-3,CATEGGTPWEADTQYF,TGTGCCACCGAGGGGGGGACCCCTTGGGAGGCAGATACGCAGTATTTT